The clone carrying this T cell receptor beta chain was observed once. What it recognizes is unknown. Germline values: CDR1 SGDLS, CDR2 YYNGEE. The CDR3 spans 14 residues. V was clipped by 7 bases and J by 2 bases, with 13 bases between them. The data were taken from a study of shared clonotypes between healthy human individuals. TCRdb's copy holds only in-frame clones and misses some; the assay was immunoSEQ multiplex PCR. Of around 690,000 clones listed, about 90% are singletons. To make CD8 memory, CD45RO+ cells were put together with CCR7-negative CD45RA+ TemRA cells. Study-wide points: Sampling was confined to blood; repertoires within tissues likely differ. Generation probabilities of non-shared clonotypes were lower (relative to those shared by all four donors).

Input material: memory CD8+ T cells from PBMCs. Subset meaning: CD45RO+ cells pooled with CCR7-negative TemRA cells. The rearrangement uses TRBV9 and TRBJ1-3; D not resolved. This sequence originates from a man younger than 30 in good health. Some clones in this sample may be carry-over from other donors' samples. The CDR3 nucleotides read TGTGCCAGCGATCCGATAGGCACTGGAAACACCATATATTTT. Translated: CASDPIGTGNTIYF.